These 23 T cell receptor beta chains share one sample of origin, sequenced in a study of T cell responses to AZD1222 COVID-19 vaccine. Clones were sequenced by immunoSEQ multiplex PCR, and TCRdb holds only the in-frame ones, with some missing. The repertoire holds about 90,000 clones, around 91% seen once, with 4% to 6% in the top ten. The material was peripheral blood, obtained on day 0 of MenACWY control vaccination. The receptors were sampled from an adult in good health.

V usage is TRBV28 and J usage is TRBJ1-1, with TRBD1 matching over 9 bases. Germline lookup yields CDR1 MDHEN and CDR2 SYDVKM. The CDR3 is 13 residues long. V gave up 6 bases and J gave up 5 bases; unmatched junction bases: 4. CDR3 sequence reads: CASRTGGGTEAFF. The DNA for the CDR3 is TGTGCCAGCAGGACAGGGGGGGGGACTGAAGCTTTCTTT.

J is TRBJ1-2 and V is TRBV6-1; D is unresolved. Trimming removed 2 bases at V and 4 bases at J, with 14 bases between. Germline-derived CDR1 and CDR2 are MNHNS and SASEGT. The CDR3 runs 15 residues. The CDR3 coding sequence is TGTGCCAGCAGTGAACAGGAACCCCTCCTCTATGGCTACACCTTC. This gives the protein CASSEQEPLLYGYTF.

The chain recombines TRBV29-1 with TRBJ2-7; 11 bases are a match to TRBD2. The ends lost 6 bases at V and 2 bases at J; junction bases unmatched: 6. Germline loops: CDR1 SQVTM, CDR2 ANQGSEA. This CDR3 is 14 amino acids long. CDR3 residues: CSVGGTSGTYEQYF. The CDR3 nucleotides are TGCAGCGTGGGCGGGACTAGCGGAACCTACGAGCAGTACTTC.

The genes are TRBV4-2 and TRBJ2-3; 8 bases agree with TRBD2. CDR1 and CDR2 (germline): LGHNA, YNFKEQ. This CDR3 is built from 14 residues. V dropped 5 bases and J dropped 1; count of bases not matched to a gene: 2. This CDR3 is CASSSGGRTDTQYF. DNA of the CDR3: TGTGCCAGCAGCAGCGGGGGCCGCACAGATACGCAGTATTTT.

This chain connects TRBV18 to TRBJ1-4; TRBD1 matches at 12 bases. This CDR3 spans 15 amino acids. Germline assignment: CDR1 KGHSH and CDR2 LQKENI. Trimming cost V 2 bases and J 7 bases; bases outside gene matches: 2. Here the CDR3 DNA reads TGTGCCAGCTCACCAGGGACAGGGGGCGGTGAAAAACTGTTTTTT. Protein: CASSPGTGGGEKLFF.

V is TRBV19 and J is TRBJ1-5; D unresolved. The CDR3 has 14 residues. CDR1 is LNHDA, CDR2 SQIVND, per germline (reference sequence). V was pared by 1 base and J by 9 bases, with 13 bases between. Here the CDR3 DNA reads TGTGCCAGTAGTATAGCTCGGGGTGCAGGGCCCCAGCATTTT. Translated: CASSIARGAGPQHF. Variable domain in full (rest from reference TRBV19 and TRBJ1-5): DGGITQSPKYLFRKEGQNVTLSCEQNLNHDAMYWYRQDPGQGLRLIYYSQIVNDFQKGDIAEGYSVSREKKESFPLTVTSAQKNPTAFYLCASSIARGAGPQHFGDGTRLSIL.

The V gene is TRBV7-9, the J gene TRBJ1-2; TRBD1 is a possible D gene (5 bases). The CDR3 has 15 residues. Germline CDR1 is SEHNR and CDR2 is FQNEAQ (reference sequence). V was trimmed by 5 bases and J by 2 bases, leaving 15 bases between them. CDR3 in DNA: TGTGCCAGCAGCCCAAACAGGACCATGAACTATGGCTACACCTTC. It encodes CASSPNRTMNYGYTF.

The V gene is TRBV5-1, the J gene TRBJ2-7, with a tentative D call TRBD2 (6 bases). Trimming cost V 4 bases and J 1 base, with 15 bases left between them. Germline CDR1 is SGHRS and CDR2 is YFSETQ. The CDR3 is 15 amino acids. CDR3 in amino acids: CASSPEEGLSYEQYF. CDR3 bases: TGCGCCAGCAGCCCGGAGGAGGGTCTGTCCTACGAGCAGTACTTC. The full variable domain, with the rest looked up from reference TRBV5-1 and TRBJ2-7, is KAGVTQTPRYLIKTRGQQVTLSCSPISGHRSVSWYQQTPGQGLQFLFEYFSETQRNKGNFPGRFSGRQFSNSRSEMNVSTLELGDSALYLCASSPEEGLSYEQYFGPGTRLTVT.

The chain couples TRBV6-6 to TRBJ2-5; 7 nucleotides align to TRBD2. V lost 7 bases and J lost 5; bases outside the gene matches: 10. CDR1 and CDR2 (germline): MNHNY, SVGAGI (reference sequence). This CDR3 spans 14 amino acids. CDR3 sequence: CASTLGRGWETQYF. CDR3 DNA sequence: TGTGCCAGCACCTTAGGGAGGGGCTGGGAGACCCAGTACTTC.

This chain links TRBV7-9 with TRBJ1-1; unclear D gene. Trimming removed 2 bases at V and 3 bases at J, with 4 bases between. The CDR3 has 12 amino acids. Germline lookup yields CDR1 SEHNR and CDR2 FQNEAQ (reference sequence). As DNA, the CDR3 is TGTGCCAGCAGCTTAATGGACACTGAAGCTTTCTTT. Its protein is CASSLMDTEAFF.

With respect to this clone: Germline is not matched at one junction end, which may reflect a read error. CDR3 loop: CAISIDPGRHNQPQHF. The DNA for the CDR3 is TGTGCCATTAGTATAGACCCGGGACGACACAATCAGCCCCAGCATTTT. The J gene is TRBJ1-5, the V gene TRBV19; a possible D gene is TRBD1 (5 bases). Germline V CDR1 and CDR2: LNHDA, SQIVND (reference sequence). This CDR3 is built from 16 residues. The full variable domain, in which reference TRBV19 and TRBJ1-5 provide the parts outside the CDR3, is DGGITQSPKYLFRKEGQNVTLSCEQNLNHDAMYWYRQDPGQGLRLIYYSQIVNDFQKGDIAEGYSVSREKKESFPLTVTSAQKNPTAFYLCAISIDPGRHNQPQHFGDGTRLSIL.

The chain joins TRBV27 to TRBJ1-5, with TRBD1 as a possible D gene (6 bases). V was pared by 6 bases and J by 1 base, with 13 bases between. CDR1 and CDR2 (germline): MNHEY, SMNVEV (reference sequence). CDR3 length: 15 residues. CDR3 sequence: CASREGRGSNQPQHF. Written as DNA, the CDR3 is TGTGCCAGCAGAGAGGGCAGGGGAAGCAATCAGCCCCAGCATTTT.

This rearrangement joins TRBV27 to TRBJ1-2, with 10 bases lining up with TRBD1. The CDR3 loop spans 16 amino acids. Germline values: CDR1 MNHEY, CDR2 SMNVEV (reference sequence). The V segment lost 3 bases and the J segment 7 bases; nucleotides outside the gene matches: 11. CDR3 amino acids: CASSFSNPGQGLGYTF. The CDR3 bases are TGTGCCAGCAGTTTTTCAAACCCGGGACAGGGGCTTGGCTACACCTTC.

The rearrangement uses TRBV2 and TRBJ1-6, with 10 bases fitting TRBD1. V lost 9 bases and J lost 8; bases outside the gene matches: 4. Per the germline V gene, CDR1 is SNHLY and CDR2 is FYNNEI. The CDR3 runs 13 residues. The DNA for the CDR3 is TGTGCCAGTAGACAGGGGGCCGATTCACCCCTCCACTTT. Translation: CASRQGADSPLHF.

The chain recombines TRBV2 with TRBJ1-6, with D unresolved. CDR1 and CDR2 (germline): SNHLY, FYNNEI. The CDR3 consists of 12 residues. V shed 7 bases and J shed 7 bases, with 8 bases lying between them. The CDR3 DNA follows: TGTGCCAGCAATGCGAGGAATTCACCCCTCCACTTT. It translates to CASNARNSPLHF.

CDR3 in DNA: TGTGCCAGCAGCTTGTGGGGGTCGGGCAATCAGCCCCAGCATTTT. Translation: CASSLWGSGNQPQHF. This chain connects TRBV5-6 to TRBJ1-5, with a weak D call TRBD1 (5 bases). The ends were cut back, 1 base at V and 2 bases at J, with 10 bases in the middle. CDR3 size: 15 residues. The germline CDR1 and CDR2 sequences are SGHDT and YYEEEE.

The chain carries TRBV29-1 and TRBJ1-3; no reliable D call. The CDR3 has 14 residues. Germline lookup yields CDR1 SQVTM and CDR2 ANQGSEA. V lost 3 bases, J lost 2 bases, and 11 bases lay in between. The CDR3 DNA follows: TGCAGCGTTGAGGGAACCGACACTGGAAACACCATATATTTT. Translation gives CSVEGTDTGNTIYF. The full variable domain, its missing parts supplied by reference TRBV29-1 and TRBJ1-3, is SAVISQKPSRDICQRGTSLTIQCQVDSQVTMMFWYRQQPGQSLTLIATANQGSEATYESGFVIDKFPISRPNLTFSTLTVSNMSPEDSSIYLCSVEGTDTGNTIYFGEGSWLTVV.

The chain combines TRBV5-1 with TRBJ2-3; 11 positions match TRBD2. V shed 0 bases and J 14 bases; nucleotides not matched to a gene: 5. This CDR3 contains 13 residues. Germline V gene data show CDR1 as SGHRS and CDR2 as YFSETQ. The CDR3 spells CASSLARTSGWYF. In DNA, the CDR3 is TGCGCCAGCAGCTTGGCCCGGACTAGCGGGTGGTATTTT.

The gene calls are TRBV27 and TRBJ1-5; 9 bases align to TRBD1. The CDR3 length is 13 residues. V gave up 5 bases and J gave up 6 bases; unmatched junction bases: 2. The germline CDR1 and CDR2 sequences are MNHEY and SMNVEV (reference sequence). The CDR3 spells CASSTGGGQPQHF. The CDR3 DNA reads TGTGCCAGCAGTACAGGGGGCGGTCAGCCCCAGCATTTT.

The J gene is TRBJ2-7, the V gene TRBV18; 9 positions match TRBD1. Germline V gene data show CDR1 as KGHSH and CDR2 as LQKENI. Trimming at V came to 9 bases and at J to 5 bases, leaving 8 bases not matched to a gene. The CDR3 is 13 residues long. The CDR3 nucleotides read TGTGCCAGTTCAGAAGGGACAGGGCACGAGCAGTACTTC. Residues: CASSEGTGHEQYF.

The rearrangement joins TRBV2 to TRBJ2-7; TRBD1 agrees at 7 bases. The junction had 9 bases not matched to a gene; V was cut back by 11 bases and J by 2 bases. The germline V gene encodes CDR1 SNHLY and CDR2 FYNNEI. The length of the CDR3 is 13 residues. The CDR3 spells CASSGQAAYEQYF. The CDR3 DNA is TGTGCCTCTTCCGGACAGGCCGCCTACGAGCAGTACTTC.

A few counts support this clone. This same CDR3 is encoded by further DNA sequences in the sample. The chain links TRBV18 to TRBJ2-5; D unresolved. The length of the CDR3 is 13 residues. Looked up from germline, CDR1 is KGHSH and CDR2 is LQKENI. V lost 2 bases and J lost 1, with 5 bases in between. This chain's CDR3 is CASSPDLQETQYF. DNA for the CDR3: TGTGCCAGCTCACCAGACCTCCAAGAGACCCAGTACTTC.

The table lists this clone with a few counts. This chain connects TRBV28 to TRBJ1-5, with a tentative D call TRBD1 (5 bases). Trimming shortened V by 8 bases and J by 7 bases, and 21 bases separated the two germline ends. The length of the CDR3 is 15 residues. Germline lookup yields CDR1 MDHEN and CDR2 SYDVKM. In DNA form, the CDR3 reads TGTGCCAGCTCCCACCCGGTTAGCAGGGAGCAGCCCCAGCATTTT. It yields the protein CASSHPVSREQPQHF.